Included here is one T cell receptor (beta chain) sequence, with context. TCRdb keeps only in-frame clones here, not all; method: immunoSEQ multiplex PCR. The sample has 53,000 or so clones; 90% to 95% are singletons. The data were taken from a study of blood T cell repertoires in COVID-19. Germline V CDR1 and CDR2: SGDLS, YYNGEE. This CDR3 is 15 amino acids long. The V gene lost 0 bases and the J gene lost 1 base, with 9 bases spanning the gap. V and J are TRBV9 and TRBJ2-3; D might be TRBD2 (6 bases). The receptor comes from a human donor in a cohort sampled during active COVID-19. Source material: peripheral blood. CDR3 coding DNA: TGTGCCAGCAGCGTAGACCGCGGGGGCACAGATACGCAGTATTTT. Translation: CASSVDRGGTDTQYF.